This section outlines one T cell receptor beta chain sequence together with its context. As yet, its antigen is unknown. This CDR3 is 16 amino acids long. V lost 6 bases, J lost 2 bases, and 4 bases stayed unmatched. CDR1 and CDR2 (germline): SGDLS, YYNGEE. The data were obtained in a study of shared clonotypes between healthy human individuals. Overall study findings and caveats: The donor pool, a small one, limited the genetic and exposure-history diversity represented.

As defined, naive CD8 cells were CD45RO-negative and positively selected for CCR7, with terminally differentiated effector memory CD45RA+ cells excluded. This table comes from immunoSEQ multiplex PCR, and its TCRdb copy is limited to in-frame clones, with some not included. The table includes some 1,900,000 clones, approximately 94% detected once. What was sequenced was naive CD8+ T cells sorted from blood. V usage is TRBV9 and J usage is TRBJ2-5; 16 bases line up with TRBD2. The sequence was obtained from a man aged 18 to 35 in good health. DNA for the CDR3: TGTGCCAGCAAGCCGGGACTAGCGGGAGGGCAAGAGACCCAGTACTTC. It is translated as CASKPGLAGGQETQYF. Using reference TRBV9 and TRBJ2-5 for the parts outside the CDR3, the full variable domain is DSGVTQTPKHLITATGQRVTLRCSPRSGDLSVYWYQQSLDQGLQFLIQYYNGEERAKGNILERFSAQQFPDLHSELNLSSLELGDSALYFCASKPGLAGGQETQYFGPGTRLLVL.